The 27 T cell receptor beta chains given below trace back to one sample, sequenced in a study of CD8 T cells in Susac syndrome. After extraction with the RNeasy kit, about 0.45 to 1 ug of the RNA was reverse transcribed using random hexamers. TCRdb redid the calling of the immunoSEQ multiplex PCR reads with MiXCR, one entry per CDR3 protein. The sample lists more than 110,000 distinct CDR3 sequences, just under 95% occurring once. The source material was CD4+ T cells from PBMCs. The receptors come from a human donor with Susac syndrome.

CDR3 region: CSVARGNYEQYF. The CDR3 DNA follows: TGCAGCGTTGCCAGGGGGAATTACGAGCAGTACTTC. The chain recombines TRBV29-1 with TRBJ2-7; 7 nucleotides line up with TRBD1. There are 12 residues in the CDR3. V lost 4 bases to trimming and J lost 4 bases; unmatched junction nucleotides: 4. Germline V gene data show CDR1 as SQVTM and CDR2 as ANQGSEA.

V is TRBV30 and J is TRBJ2-5, with D possibly being TRBD1 (5 bases). CDR3 size: 13 residues. CDR1 GTSNPN and CDR2 SVGIG come from the germline V gene (reference sequence). V was pared by 7 bases and J by 5 bases, with 17 bases between. The chain's CDR3 is CALNRRVRETQYF. In nucleotides, the CDR3 is TGTGCCTTAAACAGGCGAGTACGGGAGACCCAGTACTTC.

V gene TRBV6-5 combines with J gene TRBJ2-3, with 10 nucleotides matching TRBD1. Trimming took 5 bases from V and 3 from J; bases not matched to a gene: 5. Germline V gene sequence: CDR1 MNHEY, CDR2 SVGAGI. This CDR3 spans 15 amino acids. The chain's CDR3 is CASSPGQGTTDTQYF. In nucleotides, the CDR3 is TGTGCCAGCAGTCCGGGACAGGGGACAACAGATACGCAGTATTTT.

V usage is TRBV7-2 and J usage is TRBJ2-3, with D perhaps matching TRBD2 (6 bases). Germline-derived CDR1 and CDR2 are SGHTA and FQGNSA. V was pared by 3 bases and J by 3 bases, with 10 bases between. The CDR3 sequence is 14 residues long. CDR3 coding DNA: TGTGCCAGCAGCTTCGGAGGGCGGACAGATACGCAGTATTTT. Its protein is CASSFGGRTDTQYF.

The rearrangement joins TRBV3-1 to TRBJ2-4; possibly TRBD1 for D (6 bases). This CDR3 is built from 15 residues. The V and J ends lost 2 bases and 6 bases respectively, with 14 bases between them. From germline, CDR1 is LGHDT and CDR2 YNNKEL (reference sequence). In nucleotides, the CDR3 is TGTGCCAGCAGCCAACTCACAGGGTCGGGAAACATTCAGTACTTC. Translation: CASSQLTGSGNIQYF. The entire variable domain, with the rest obtained from reference TRBV3-1 and TRBJ2-4, is as follows: DTAVSQTPKYLVTQMGNDKSIKCEQNLGHDTMYWYKQDSKKFLKIMFSYNNKELIINETVPNRFSPKSPDKAHLNLHINSLELGDSAVYFCASSQLTGSGNIQYFGAGTRLSVL.

This clonotype was recorded once. The rearrangement joins TRBV15 to TRBJ2-5; the D is unclear. V was clipped by 0 bases and J by 2 bases, with 10 bases between them. Germline CDR1 and CDR2: LNHNV and YYDKDF (reference sequence). CDR3 size: 15 residues. As DNA, the CDR3 is TGTGCCACCAGCAGAGATCCACAGCAACAAGAGACCCAGTACTTC. It is translated as CATSRDPQQQETQYF. Complete variable domain (other parts from reference TRBV15 and TRBJ2-5): DAMVIQNPRYQVTQFGKPVTLSCSQTLNHNVMYWYQQKSSQAPKLLFHYYDKDFNNEADTPDNFQSRRPNTSFCFLDIRSPGLGDTAMYLCATSRDPQQQETQYFGPGTRLLVL.

Here the CDR3 DNA reads TGTGCCAGCATCCCGGGACAAGGAAAATCTGAAGCTTTCTTT. This translates into CASIPGQGKSEAFF. The genes are TRBV28 and TRBJ1-1; D perhaps matches TRBD1 (6 bases). Per the germline V gene, CDR1 is MDHEN and CDR2 is SYDVKM. Trimming left V 7 bases short and J 6 bases short, with 18 bases between. The length of the CDR3 is 14 residues.

The rearrangement links TRBV12-3 or TRBV12-4 to TRBJ2-7; possibly TRBD1 or TRBD2 for D (5 bases each). The CDR3 has 14 amino acids. With 2 bases removed from V and 6 bases from J, the gap between germline ends came to 14 bases. The CDR3 sequence is CASSLQGARSEQYF. The CDR3, as DNA: TGTGCCAGCAGTTTACAGGGAGCGAGAAGCGAGCAGTACTTC.

This rearrangement joins TRBV4-1 to TRBJ2-3; D gene uncertain. V was pared by 0 bases and J by 6 bases, with 4 bases between. This CDR3 region has 12 residues. CDR1 MGHRA and CDR2 YSYEKL come from the germline V gene. CDR3 in DNA: TGCGCCAGCAGCCAAGATGGCGATACGCAGTATTTT. Residues: CASSQDGDTQYF.

The sample holds one count of this clonotype. The chain couples TRBV4-2 to TRBJ1-2; D gene unclear. This CDR3 spans 13 amino acids. Germline V gives CDR1 LGHNA, CDR2 YNFKEQ. V gave up 0 bases and J gave up 8 bases, with 10 bases separating them. The CDR3, as DNA: TGTGCCAGCAGCCAAGACCAAATAGGGGGCTACACCTTC. It translates to CASSQDQIGGYTF.

V and J are TRBV7-2 and TRBJ2-1; 11 bases are a match to TRBD2. Germline loops: CDR1 SGHTA, CDR2 FQGNSA. The J segment lost 9 bases and the V segment lost 4 bases, leaving 8 bases of the junction unmatched. The CDR3 length is 15 residues. CDR3 protein: CASSSRLAGQGEQFF. The CDR3 DNA reads TGTGCCAGCAGCTCCCGACTAGCGGGACAGGGTGAGCAGTTCTTC.

The gene calls are TRBV4-1 and TRBJ2-3; 7 nucleotides line up with TRBD2. The CDR3 is 18 residues long. The germline CDR1 and CDR2 sequences are MGHRA and YSYEKL. Germline trimming cut 3 bases from V and 0 bases from J; bases unmatched to any gene: 12. As DNA, the CDR3 is TGCGCCAGCAGCCAGAGCCTACGAGTTAGCGGGAGCACAGATACGCAGTATTTT. Encoded protein: CASSQSLRVSGSTDTQYF.

J is TRBJ1-4 and V is TRBV21-1. TRBV21-1 is labeled a pseudogene. The CDR3 is 16 amino acids. CDR3 residues: CASSKVGEGRNEKLFF. DNA of the CDR3: TGTGCCAGCAGCAAAGTGGGCGAGGGCCGAAATGAAAAACTGTTTTTT.

The V gene is TRBV29-1, the J gene TRBJ2-5; D assignment may be TRBD1 or TRBD2 (5 bases each). The CDR3 runs 14 residues. The V gene's germline CDR1 is SQVTM and CDR2 ANQGSEA. Trimming stripped 1 base from V and 4 bases from J, with 13 bases between. This CDR3 is CSVEGERDLETQYF. The CDR3, as DNA: TGCAGCGTTGAAGGGGAAAGGGACCTAGAGACCCAGTACTTC.

This clonotype was counted once. J is TRBJ1-2 and V is TRBV6-1; D is uncertain. The CDR3 totals 14 residues. CDR1 is MNHNS, CDR2 SASEGT, per germline. Trimming removed 7 bases at V and 3 bases at J, with 15 bases between. The CDR3 loop reads CASTQVSRDYGYTF. DNA for the CDR3: TGTGCCAGCACCCAGGTGTCTCGGGACTATGGCTACACCTTC.

The V and J genes are TRBV18 and TRBJ2-7, with 9 nucleotides matching TRBD2. V was pared by 2 bases and J by 5 bases, with 7 bases of the junction left unmatched. Germline V gene lookup returns CDR1 KGHSH and CDR2 LQKENI. The CDR3 consists of 15 residues. The CDR3 reads CASSPMAGGLDEQYF. CDR3 DNA sequence: TGTGCCAGCTCACCAATGGCGGGAGGGCTCGACGAGCAGTACTTC.

The V call is TRBV20-1, the J call TRBJ2-5; D possibly corresponds to TRBD1 (5 bases). The germline V and J ends were trimmed by 6 bases and 6 bases, with 20 bases remaining between them. The CDR3 spans 14 residues. Germline assignment: CDR1 DFQATT and CDR2 SNEGSKA (reference sequence). The CDR3 bases are TGCAGTGCCCCAGATAACAGGCTCCTGAAGACCCAGTACTTC. This translates into CSAPDNRLLKTQYF.

The chain links TRBV7-8 to TRBJ2-1; a possible D gene is TRBD1 (6 bases). V lost 4 bases and J lost 0, with 16 bases in between. Germline loops: CDR1 SGHVS, CDR2 FQNEAQ. This CDR3 region has 17 residues. The DNA for the CDR3 is TGTGCCAGCAGCTCCCGGGACACCCGGAGCTCCTACAATGAGCAGTTCTTC. Translating it yields CASSSRDTRSSYNEQFF. Combining the CDR3 with reference TRBV7-8 and TRBJ2-1 gives the whole variable domain GAGVSQSPRYKVAKRGQDVALRCDPISGHVSLFWYQQALGQGPEFLTYFQNEAQLDKSGLPSDRFFAERPEGSVSTLKIQRTQQEDSAVYLCASSSRDTRSSYNEQFFGPGTRLTVL.

The V gene is TRBV29-1, the J gene TRBJ1-1; D is perhaps TRBD1 (6 bases). V dropped 6 bases and J dropped 2 bases, with 13 bases sitting between them. CDR1 and CDR2 (germline): SQVTM, ANQGSEA. This CDR3 spans 13 amino acids. Here the CDR3 reads CSVTAQGNTEAFF. The CDR3 DNA reads as TGCAGCGTGACGGCACAGGGTAACACTGAAGCTTTCTTT.

The genes are TRBV20-1 and TRBJ2-1; D is ambiguous. CDR3 length: 14 amino acids. Germline CDR1 reads DFQATT; CDR2 reads SNEGSKA (reference sequence). The ends were cut back, 1 base at V and 5 bases at J, with 12 bases in the middle. CDR3 sequence: CSARVEGSDNEQFF. In nucleotides, the CDR3 is TGCAGTGCTAGAGTTGAAGGGTCAGACAATGAGCAGTTCTTC.

V is TRBV30 and J is TRBJ2-7; D is uncertain. The CDR3 covers 13 residues. CDR1 is GTSNPN and CDR2 is SVGIG in the germline V gene (reference sequence). V gave up 4 bases and J gave up 2 bases, with 12 bases separating them. The CDR3 region has the DNA TGTGCCTGGAACGCAGGCCATGCCTACGAGCAGTACTTC. Protein: CAWNAGHAYEQYF.

J is TRBJ1-2 and V is TRBV20-1; D gene uncertain. This CDR3 spans 12 amino acids. CDR1 is DFQATT and CDR2 is SNEGSKA in the germline V gene (reference sequence). CDR3 coding DNA: TGCGGACTCTTAGACAAGAACTATGGCTACACCTTC. Protein product: CGLLDKNYGYTF.

This chain connects TRBV12-3 or TRBV12-4 to TRBJ1-1, with D tentatively TRBD1 (6 bases). The CDR3 sequence is 12 residues long. Trimming took 6 bases from V and 9 from J, leaving 14 bases between them. As DNA, the CDR3 is TGTGCCAGCAGGGGGGGACAAGTCCAAGCTTTCTTT. This codes for CASRGGQVQAFF.

The chain uses TRBV15 and TRBJ2-1; TRBD1 aligns across 9 bases. Germline loops: CDR1 LNHNV, CDR2 YYDKDF (reference sequence). With V trimmed by 1 base and J by 9 bases, 10 bases remained unmatched. CDR3 length: 16 residues. This chain's CDR3 is CATSRGLGQGMGEQFF. CDR3 DNA sequence: TGTGCCACCAGCAGAGGATTGGGACAGGGCATGGGTGAGCAGTTCTTC. The variable domain in full, with the rest retrieved from reference TRBV15 and TRBJ2-1, is DAMVIQNPRYQVTQFGKPVTLSCSQTLNHNVMYWYQQKSSQAPKLLFHYYDKDFNNEADTPDNFQSRRPNTSFCFLDIRSPGLGDTAMYLCATSRGLGQGMGEQFFGPGTRLTVL.

V is TRBV7-2 and J is TRBJ2-1; 7 bases agree with TRBD2. Trimming at V came to 5 bases and at J to 8 bases, leaving 18 bases not matched to a gene. CDR1 SGHTA and CDR2 FQGNSA come from the germline V gene. The CDR3 totals 17 residues. In nucleotides, the CDR3 is TGTGCCAGCAGCCCACCGGCGGGAGAACTGGGATCCTATGAGCAGTTCTTC. This translates into CASSPPAGELGSYEQFF.

The chain carries TRBV25-1 and TRBJ1-4; D is perhaps TRBD1 (6 bases). Germline V gene data show CDR1 as MGHDK and CDR2 as SYGVNS. There are 18 residues in the CDR3. The ends were cut back, 4 bases at V and 2 bases at J, with 20 bases in the middle. CDR3: CASSGPHRTGMTNEKLFF. The CDR3 coding sequence is TGTGCCAGCAGTGGCCCCCACCGCACAGGGATGACTAATGAAAAACTGTTTTTT. Complete variable domain (other parts from reference TRBV25-1 and TRBJ1-4): EADIYQTPRYLVIGTGKKITLECSQTMGHDKMYWYQQDPGMELHLIHYSYGVNSTEKGDLSSESTVSRIRTEHFPLTLESARPSHTSQYLCASSGPHRTGMTNEKLFFGSGTQLSVL.

V and J are TRBV30 and TRBJ2-7; 12 nucleotides align to TRBD2. There are 15 residues in the CDR3. With V trimmed by 3 bases and J by 0 bases, 3 bases remained unmatched. CDR1 GTSNPN and CDR2 SVGIG come from the germline V gene (reference sequence). The CDR3 nucleotides read TGTGCCTGGAGGCTAGCGGGGGGGAACTCCTACGAGCAGTACTTC. Its translation is CAWRLAGGNSYEQYF.